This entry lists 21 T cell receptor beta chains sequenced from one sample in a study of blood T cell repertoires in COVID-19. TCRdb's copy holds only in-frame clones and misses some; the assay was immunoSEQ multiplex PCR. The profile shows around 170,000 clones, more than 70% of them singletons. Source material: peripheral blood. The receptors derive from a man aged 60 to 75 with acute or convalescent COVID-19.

The CDR3 here is CASSYGGAYKNIQYF. The CDR3 bases are TGTGCCAGCAGCTATGGGGGGGCCTACAAAAACATTCAGTACTTC. This chain uses TRBV5-4 with TRBJ2-4, with a weak D call TRBD2 (7 bases). V was trimmed by 3 bases and J by 3 bases, leaving 13 bases between them. Germline V CDR1 and CDR2: SGHNT, YYREEE (reference sequence). This CDR3 spans 15 amino acids. Variable domain in full (rest from reference TRBV5-4 and TRBJ2-4): ETGVTQSPTHLIKTRGQQVTLRCSSQSGHNTVSWYQQALGQGPQFIFQYYREEENGRGNFPPRFSGLQFPNYSSELNVNALELDDSALYLCASSYGGAYKNIQYFGAGTRLSVL.

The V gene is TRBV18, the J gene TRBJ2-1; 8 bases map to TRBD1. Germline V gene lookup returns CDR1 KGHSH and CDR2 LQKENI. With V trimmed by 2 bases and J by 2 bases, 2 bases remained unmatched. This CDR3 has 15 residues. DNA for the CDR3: TGTGCCAGCTCACCAGGCAGGGGGCCCTACAATGAGCAGTTCTTC. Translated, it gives CASSPGRGPYNEQFF.

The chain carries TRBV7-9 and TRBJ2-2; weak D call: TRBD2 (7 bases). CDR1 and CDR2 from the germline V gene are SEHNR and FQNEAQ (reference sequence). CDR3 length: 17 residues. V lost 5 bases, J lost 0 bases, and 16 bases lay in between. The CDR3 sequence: CASSRVGGTTNTGELFF. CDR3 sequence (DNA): TGTGCCAGCAGCCGGGTCGGGGGGACAACGAACACCGGGGAGCTGTTTTTT.

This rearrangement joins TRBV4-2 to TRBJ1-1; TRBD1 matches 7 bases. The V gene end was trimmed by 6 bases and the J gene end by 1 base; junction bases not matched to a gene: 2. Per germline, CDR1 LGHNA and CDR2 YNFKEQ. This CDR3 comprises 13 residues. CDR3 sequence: CASSDRENTEAFF. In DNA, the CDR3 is TGTGCCAGCAGTGACAGGGAGAACACTGAAGCTTTCTTT.

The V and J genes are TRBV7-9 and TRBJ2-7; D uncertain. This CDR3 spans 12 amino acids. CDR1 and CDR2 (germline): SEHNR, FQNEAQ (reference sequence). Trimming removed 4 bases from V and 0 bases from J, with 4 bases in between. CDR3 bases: TGTGCCAGCAGCTCTAGCTCCTACGAGCAGTACTTC. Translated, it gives CASSSSSYEQYF.

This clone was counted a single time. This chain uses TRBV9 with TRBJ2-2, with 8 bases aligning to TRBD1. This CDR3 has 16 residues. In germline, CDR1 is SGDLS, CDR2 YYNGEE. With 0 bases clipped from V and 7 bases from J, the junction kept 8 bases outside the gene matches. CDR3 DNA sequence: TGTGCCAGCAGCGTAGAGGAACAGGGGGTAGGCGGGGAGCTGTTTTTT. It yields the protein CASSVEEQGVGGELFF.

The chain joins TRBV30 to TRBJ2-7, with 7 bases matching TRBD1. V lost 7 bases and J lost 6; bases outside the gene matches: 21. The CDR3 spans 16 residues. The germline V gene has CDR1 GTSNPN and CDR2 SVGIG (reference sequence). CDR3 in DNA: TGTGCCTTGGCGAATATACAGGGGATCCCCACCGGCGAGCAGTACTTC. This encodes CALANIQGIPTGEQYF.

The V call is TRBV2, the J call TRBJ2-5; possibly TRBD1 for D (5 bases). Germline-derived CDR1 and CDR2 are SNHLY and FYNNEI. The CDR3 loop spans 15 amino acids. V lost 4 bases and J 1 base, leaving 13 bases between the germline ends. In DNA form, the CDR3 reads TGTGCCAGCAGTGGGCTGACAGCGAGCCAAGAGACCCAGTACTTC. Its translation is CASSGLTASQETQYF.

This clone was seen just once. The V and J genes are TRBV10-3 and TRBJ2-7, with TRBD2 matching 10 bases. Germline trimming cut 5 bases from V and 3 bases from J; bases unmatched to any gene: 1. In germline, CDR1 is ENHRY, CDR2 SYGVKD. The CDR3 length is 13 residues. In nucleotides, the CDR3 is TGTGCCATCAGTCGGACTAGCGGCTACGAGCAGTACTTC. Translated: CAISRTSGYEQYF.

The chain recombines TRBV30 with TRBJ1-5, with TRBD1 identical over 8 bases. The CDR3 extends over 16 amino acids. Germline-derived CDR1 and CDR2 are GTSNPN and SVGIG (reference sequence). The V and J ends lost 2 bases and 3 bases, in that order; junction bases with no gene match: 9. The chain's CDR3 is CAWSIRTGSINQPQHF. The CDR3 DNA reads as TGTGCCTGGAGTATTCGGACAGGGAGCATCAATCAGCCCCAGCATTTT.

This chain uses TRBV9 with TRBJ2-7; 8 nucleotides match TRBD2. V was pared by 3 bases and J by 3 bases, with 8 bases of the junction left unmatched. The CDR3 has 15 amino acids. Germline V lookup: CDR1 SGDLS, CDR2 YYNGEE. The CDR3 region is CASSAGSGAYYEQYF. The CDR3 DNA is TGTGCCAGCAGCGCCGGTAGCGGGGCGTACTACGAGCAGTACTTC.

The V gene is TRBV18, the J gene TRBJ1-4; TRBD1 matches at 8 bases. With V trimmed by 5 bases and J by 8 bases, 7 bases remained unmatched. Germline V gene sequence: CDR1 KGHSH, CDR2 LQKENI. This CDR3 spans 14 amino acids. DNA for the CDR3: TGTGCCAGCTCATCACAGGGGGTCAAGGAAAAACTGTTTTTT. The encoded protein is CASSSQGVKEKLFF.

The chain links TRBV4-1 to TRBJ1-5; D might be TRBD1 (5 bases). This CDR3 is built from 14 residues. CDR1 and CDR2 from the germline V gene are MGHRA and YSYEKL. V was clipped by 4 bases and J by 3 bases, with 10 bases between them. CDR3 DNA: TGCGCCAGCAGCCCGGCAGGGATCAATCAGCCCCAGCATTTT. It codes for CASSPAGINQPQHF.

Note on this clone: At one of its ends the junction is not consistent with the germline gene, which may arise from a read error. The CDR3 DNA reads as TGTGCCAGCAGCCAGGGTCGGGGTAGCGGCCCCCCGATCTTC. This codes for CASSQGRGSGPPIF. The chain combines TRBV3-1 (or the pseudogene TRBV3-2) with TRBJ2-1, with D possibly matching TRBD2 (6 bases). The CDR3 loop spans 14 amino acids. CDR1 is LGHDT and CDR2 is YNNKEL in the germline V gene (reference sequence).

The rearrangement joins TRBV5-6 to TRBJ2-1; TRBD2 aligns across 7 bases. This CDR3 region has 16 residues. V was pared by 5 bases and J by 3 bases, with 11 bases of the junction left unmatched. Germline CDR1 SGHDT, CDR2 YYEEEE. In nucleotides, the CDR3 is TGTGCCAGCAGACTGGTGGGCCTAGCGGACTACAATGAGCAGTTCTTC. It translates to CASRLVGLADYNEQFF.

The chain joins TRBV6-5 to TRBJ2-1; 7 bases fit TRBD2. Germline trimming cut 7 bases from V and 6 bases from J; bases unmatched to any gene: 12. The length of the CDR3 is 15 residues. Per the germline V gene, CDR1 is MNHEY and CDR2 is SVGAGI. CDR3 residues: CASTVPSGAINEQFF. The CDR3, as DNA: TGTGCCAGCACCGTCCCGAGCGGGGCTATCAATGAGCAGTTCTTC.

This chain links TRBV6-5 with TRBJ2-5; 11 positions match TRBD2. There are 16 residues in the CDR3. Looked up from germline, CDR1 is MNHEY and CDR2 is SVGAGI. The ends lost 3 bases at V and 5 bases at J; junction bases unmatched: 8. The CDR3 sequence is CASSYSLAGGGETQYF. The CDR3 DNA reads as TGTGCCAGCAGTTATTCCCTAGCGGGGGGCGGGGAGACCCAGTACTTC.

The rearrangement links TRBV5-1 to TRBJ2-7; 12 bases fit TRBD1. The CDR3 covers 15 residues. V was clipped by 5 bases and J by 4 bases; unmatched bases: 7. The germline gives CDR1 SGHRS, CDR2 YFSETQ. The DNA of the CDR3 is TGCGCCAGCAGGGCCCGGGACAGGGGGCAGTACGAGCAGTACTTC. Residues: CASRARDRGQYEQYF.

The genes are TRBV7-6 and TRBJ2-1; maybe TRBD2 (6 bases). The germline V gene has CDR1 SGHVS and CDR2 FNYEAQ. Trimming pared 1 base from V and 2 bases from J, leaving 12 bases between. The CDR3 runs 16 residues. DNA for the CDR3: TGTGCCAGCAGCTTAGGGGCGGGCGGGACCTACAATGAGCAGTTCTTC. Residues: CASSLGAGGTYNEQFF.

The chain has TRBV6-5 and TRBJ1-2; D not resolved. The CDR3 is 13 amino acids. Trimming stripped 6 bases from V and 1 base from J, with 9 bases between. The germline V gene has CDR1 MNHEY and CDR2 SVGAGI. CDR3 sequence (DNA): TGTGCCAGCAGGATTACAGTTAACTATGGCTACACCTTC. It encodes CASRITVNYGYTF.

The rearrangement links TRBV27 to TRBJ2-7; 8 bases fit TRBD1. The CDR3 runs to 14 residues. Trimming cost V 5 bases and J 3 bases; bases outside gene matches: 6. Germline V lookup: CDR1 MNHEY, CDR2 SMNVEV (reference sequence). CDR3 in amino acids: CASSTGTGIYEQYF. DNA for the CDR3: TGTGCCAGCAGTACCGGGACAGGCATCTACGAGCAGTACTTC.